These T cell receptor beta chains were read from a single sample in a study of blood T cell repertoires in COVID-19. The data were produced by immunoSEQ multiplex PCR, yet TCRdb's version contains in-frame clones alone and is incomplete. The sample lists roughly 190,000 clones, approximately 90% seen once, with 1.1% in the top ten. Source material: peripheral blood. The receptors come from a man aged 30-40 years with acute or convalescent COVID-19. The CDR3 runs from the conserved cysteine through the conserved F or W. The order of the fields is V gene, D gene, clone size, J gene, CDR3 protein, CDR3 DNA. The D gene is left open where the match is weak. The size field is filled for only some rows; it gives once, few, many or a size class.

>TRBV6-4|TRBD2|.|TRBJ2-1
CASSESGGGNNEQFF
TGTGCCAGCAGTGAGAGCGGGGGGGGAAACAATGAGCAGTTCTTC
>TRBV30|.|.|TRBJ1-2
CAWHGVGASYGYTF
TGTGCCTGGCACGGGGTGGGGGCGAGCTATGGCTACACCTTC
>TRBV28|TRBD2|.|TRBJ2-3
CASSVLAGASDTQYF
TGTGCCAGCAGTGTACTAGCGGGAGCGTCAGATACGCAGTATTTT
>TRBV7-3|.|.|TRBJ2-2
CASSQQGRTGELFF
TGTGCCAGCAGCCAACAGGGTCGAACCGGGGAGCTGTTTTTT
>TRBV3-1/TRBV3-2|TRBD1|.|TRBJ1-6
CASSSHRGGSPLHF
TGTGCCAGCAGCTCCCACAGGGGAGGATCACCCCTCCACTTT
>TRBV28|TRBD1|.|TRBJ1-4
CASTTGNEKLFF
TGTGCCAGCACGACAGGGAATGAAAAACTGTTTTTT
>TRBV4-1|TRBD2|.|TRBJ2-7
CASSWGLAGRGEQYF
TGCGCCAGCAGTTGGGGACTAGCGGGAAGGGGGGAGCAGTACTTC
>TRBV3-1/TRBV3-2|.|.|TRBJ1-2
CASSQDLLVNYGYTF
TGTGCCAGCAGCCAAGATCTTCTCGTTAACTATGGCTACACCTTC
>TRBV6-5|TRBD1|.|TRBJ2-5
CASNRDRGETQYF
TGTGCCAGCAATCGGGACAGGGGGGAGACCCAGTACTTC
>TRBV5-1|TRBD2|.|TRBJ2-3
CASRVAGYTDTQYF
TGCGCCAGCCGAGTAGCGGGGTACACAGATACGCAGTATTTT
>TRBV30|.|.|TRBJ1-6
CAWSGRAGQNSPLHF
TGTGCCTGGAGTGGCCGGGCGGGCCAGAATTCACCCCTCCACTTT
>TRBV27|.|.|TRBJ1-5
CASSFIAGVGNQPQHF
TGTGCCAGCAGTTTTATCGCGGGGGTAGGCAATCAGCCCCAGCATTTT
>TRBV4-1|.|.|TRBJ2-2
CASRLDSANTGELFF
TGCGCCAGCAGGTTAGACAGCGCGAACACCGGGGAGCTGTTTTTT
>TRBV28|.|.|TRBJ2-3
CASSFTSLADTQYF
TGTGCCAGCAGTTTTACATCGTTAGCGGATACGCAGTATTTT
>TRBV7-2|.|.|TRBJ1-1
CASSHGQEGTEAFF
TGTGCCAGCAGCCACGGTCAGGAGGGGACTGAAGCTTTCTTT
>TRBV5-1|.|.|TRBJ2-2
CASSLDPLNTGELFF
TGCGCCAGCAGCTTGGACCCACTGAACACCGGGGAGCTGTTTTTT
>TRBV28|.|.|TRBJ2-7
CASSPGMPYEQYF
TGTGCCAGCAGTCCGGGGATGCCCTACGAGCAGTACTTC
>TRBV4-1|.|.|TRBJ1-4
CASSQLVGMVFF
TGCGCCAGCAGCCAGTTGGTCGGGATGGTGTTTTTT
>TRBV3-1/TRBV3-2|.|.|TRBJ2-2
CASSRVELVGELFF
TGTGCCAGCAGTCGCGTTGAGTTAGTGGGGGAGCTGTTTTTT
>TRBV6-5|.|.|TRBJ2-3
CASRSGVAVPDTQYF
TGTGCCAGCAGATCGGGGGTAGCTGTGCCAGATACGCAGTATTTT
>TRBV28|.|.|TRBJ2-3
CASRGGADTQYF
TGTGCCAGCAGAGGTGGAGCAGATACGCAGTATTTT
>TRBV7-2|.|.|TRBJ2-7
CASSNIRGYEQYF
TGTGCCAGCAGCAACATCAGGGGTTACGAGCAGTACTTC
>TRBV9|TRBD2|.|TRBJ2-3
CASSGAGGSTDTQYF
TGTGCCAGCAGTGGAGCGGGGGGGAGCACAGATACGCAGTATTTT
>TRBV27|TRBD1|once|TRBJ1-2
CASSADRARVYGYTF
TGTGCCAGCAGTGCAGACAGGGCCCGCGTCTATGGCTACACCTTC
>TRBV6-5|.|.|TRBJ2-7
CASSSAYEQYF
TGTGCCAGCAGTTCTGCCTACGAGCAGTACTTC
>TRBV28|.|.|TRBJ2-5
CASYQGGIETQYF
TGTGCCAGTTATCAGGGGGGTATTGAGACCCAGTACTTC
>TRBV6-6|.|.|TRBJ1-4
CASSRYKNEKLFF
TGTGCCAGCAGTCGGTACAAGAATGAAAAACTGTTTTTT
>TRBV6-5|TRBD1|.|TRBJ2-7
CASSKQGTSYEQYF
TGTGCCAGCAGCAAACAGGGGACCTCCTACGAGCAGTACTTC
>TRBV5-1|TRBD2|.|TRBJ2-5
CASSHGSSGYQETQYF
TGCGCCAGCAGCCATGGTTCTAGCGGGTACCAAGAGACCCAGTACTTC
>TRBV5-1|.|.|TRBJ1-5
CASSQGGADQPQHF
TGCGCCAGCAGCCAAGGGGGAGCGGATCAGCCCCAGCATTTT
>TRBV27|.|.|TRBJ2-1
CASRARGSSSYNEQFF
TGTGCCAGCAGGGCCCGGGGGTCGAGCTCCTACAATGAGCAGTTCTTC
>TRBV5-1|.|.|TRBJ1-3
CASSLQGGAGNTIYF
TGCGCCAGCAGCTTGCAAGGGGGTGCTGGAAACACCATATATTTT
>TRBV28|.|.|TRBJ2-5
CASSRGGVQETQYF
TGTGCCAGCAGTCGAGGGGGGGTTCAAGAGACCCAGTACTTC
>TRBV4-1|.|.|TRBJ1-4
CASSQVLATNEKLFF
TGCGCCAGCAGCCAAGTACTTGCAACTAATGAAAAACTGTTTTTT
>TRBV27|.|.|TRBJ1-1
CASSGGGVYTEAFF
TGTGCCAGCAGTGGCGGGGGTGTTTACACTGAAGCTTTCTTT
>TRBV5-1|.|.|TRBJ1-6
CASSGGRGALNSPLHF
TGCGCCAGCAGCGGGGGGCGGGGGGCGCTTAATTCACCCCTCCACTTT
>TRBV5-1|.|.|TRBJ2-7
CASSLGRAGSRGEQYF
TGCGCCAGCAGCCTCGGTCGGGCAGGGTCCCGAGGCGAGCAGTACTTC
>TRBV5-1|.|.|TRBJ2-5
CASSFSQGEETQYF
TGCGCCAGCAGCTTCTCTCAGGGTGAAGAGACCCAGTACTTC
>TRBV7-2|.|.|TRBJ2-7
CASSSGGGVSGQYF
TGTGCCAGCAGCTCCGGAGGGGGGGTTTCGGGGCAGTACTTC
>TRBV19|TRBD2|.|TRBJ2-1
CASNTGLRKGEQFF
TGTGCCAGTAACACGGGACTAAGGAAGGGTGAGCAGTTCTTC
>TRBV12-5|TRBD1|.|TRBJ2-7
CASGSGTGQSEQYF
TGTGCTAGTGGTTCCGGGACAGGGCAATCCGAGCAGTACTTC
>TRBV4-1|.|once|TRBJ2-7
CASSQDLRYEQYF
TGCGCCAGCAGCCAAGATCTCCGGTACGAGCAGTACTTC
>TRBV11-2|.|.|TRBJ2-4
CASSAPRIKNIQYF
TGTGCCAGCAGCGCACCTAGAATCAAAAACATTCAGTACTTC
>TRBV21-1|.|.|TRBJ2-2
CASSTLRQTCWELFF
TGTGCCAGCAGCACGCTCCGACAGACCTGCTGGGAGCTGTTTTTT
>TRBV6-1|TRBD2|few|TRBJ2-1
CASSEERGGYNEQFF
TGTGCCAGCAGTGAAGAGCGGGGGGGATACAATGAGCAGTTCTTC
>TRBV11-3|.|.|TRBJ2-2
CASSLDLSRSGTGELFF
TGTGCCAGCAGCTTAGATCTAAGCCGCTCGGGCACCGGGGAGCTGTTTTTT
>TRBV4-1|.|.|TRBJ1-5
CASSHLSGPCYSNQPQHF
TGCGCCAGCAGCCATCTGTCAGGGCCCTGTTATAGCAATCAGCCCCAGCATTTT
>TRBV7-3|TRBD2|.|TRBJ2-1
CASSLRQRLAGGLYNEQFF
TGTGCCAGCAGCTTAAGGCAGAGGTTGGCGGGAGGGCTCTACAATGAGCAGTTCTTC
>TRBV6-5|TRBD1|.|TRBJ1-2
CASSQRGQGFGYTF
TGTGCCAGCAGTCAAAGGGGACAGGGGTTTGGCTACACCTTC
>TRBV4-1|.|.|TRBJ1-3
CASSPGQQVSGNTIYF
TGCGCCAGCAGTCCCGGACAGCAGGTCTCTGGAAACACCATATATTTT
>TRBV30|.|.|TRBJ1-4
CAWSKRDKLSNEKLFF
TGTGCCTGGAGTAAGCGGGACAAGCTATCTAATGAAAAACTGTTTTTT
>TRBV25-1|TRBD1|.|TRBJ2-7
CASTPTGTGGSYEQYF
TGTGCCAGCACCCCCACCGGGACAGGGGGATCCTACGAGCAGTACTTC
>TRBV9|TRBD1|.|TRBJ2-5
CASSVRDRLQETQYF
TGTGCCAGCAGCGTACGGGACAGACTCCAAGAGACCCAGTACTTC
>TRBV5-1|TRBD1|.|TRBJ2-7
CASGHGTGEYEQYF
TGCGCCAGCGGACACGGGACAGGGGAATACGAGCAGTACTTC
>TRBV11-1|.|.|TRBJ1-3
CASSLRGLSGNTIYF
TGTGCCAGCAGCTTAAGAGGGCTCTCTGGAAACACCATATATTTT